This T cell receptor beta chain was sequenced in a study of blood T cell repertoires in COVID-19. Overall study: Both acute and convalescent COVID-19 samples were obtained from the United States, Italy and Spain.

Germline CDR1 and CDR2: LNHDA and SQIVND (reference sequence). V shed 6 bases and J 0 bases; nucleotides not matched to a gene: 8. There are 18 residues in the CDR3. Produced via immunoSEQ multiplex PCR; TCRdb's table is partial and in-frame only. The sample has about 160,000 clones; approximately 90% are singletons. This TCR was sampled from a woman aged 55 to 70 with active or convalescent COVID-19. The V gene is TRBV19, the J gene TRBJ2-2; 12 bases are a match to TRBD1. The sequencing sample was made of peripheral blood. The CDR3 loop reads CASSLPGQGAANTGELFF. CDR3 in DNA: TGTGCCAGTAGCCTACCGGGACAGGGGGCGGCGAACACCGGGGAGCTGTTTTTT.